This TCR beta chain emerged from a study of blood T cell repertoires in COVID-19. In the study overall: The origin of the acute and convalescent COVID-19 samples was the United States, Italy and Spain. From T cells, B-cell-depleted T cells, or PBMCs came the material, which was cDNA or gDNA.

Trimming removed 4 bases at V and 3 bases at J, with 9 bases between. Germline-derived CDR1 and CDR2 are SNHLY and FYNNEI. The CDR3 contains 14 residues. In the authors' methods: Reference gene primer amplification gave nucleated cell count estimates. Repertoires were generated with immunoSEQ multiplex PCR, while TCRdb's copy carries only in-frame clones and drops some. D and trimming come from the DNA, and the V and J calls and clone size come from that table. The table lists over 85,000 clones, under 95% of them singletons. The V gene is TRBV2, the J gene TRBJ2-2; possibly TRBD1 for D (5 bases). The clonotype originates from a human donor with active COVID-19. The donor label of this sample is uncertain. The sequenced sample consisted of peripheral blood. The CDR3 bases are TGTGCCAGCAGTGTCCTCAGGGACACCGGGGAGCTGTTTTTT. Protein sequence: CASSVLRDTGELFF.